This record looks at one T cell receptor beta chain sequence and its context. The antigen remains undetermined. The data belong to a study of T cells in Graves' hyperthyroidism and ophthalmopathy. Study background: At the time of initial diagnosis and before any treatment, peripheral blood was collected. Study-wide results and caveats: Before onset, by a median of around six months, the model predicted ophthalmopathy.

Germline values: CDR1 MNHNS, CDR2 SASEGT. The CDR3 totals 13 residues. What was amplified from RNA transcripts were TCR beta CDR3 regions. First-round RT-PCR of the TCR CDR3 relied on the HTBI primer set. TCRdb reanalysed the multiplex PCR reads using MiXCR and keeps one entry per CDR3 protein. The sample lists hundreds of thousands of distinct CDR3 sequences, 17% occurring once. The study included ophthalmopathy patients with Clinical Activity Score at least 3, NOSPECS grade at least 4 and duration under 3 months. Input material: blood. This TCR came from a woman aged 18 to 35 with Graves' ophthalmopathy. The chain employs TRBV6-1 and TRBJ1-1; D may be TRBD1 (5 bases). CDR3 residues: CAGVGGRNTEAFF. The CDR3 DNA reads as TGTGCAGGAGTGGGGGGTCGGAACACTGAAGCTTTCTTT.